This is a list of T cell receptor beta chains from one sample in a study of blood T cell repertoires in COVID-19. Using immunoSEQ multiplex PCR, the repertoire was profiled, and TCRdb retains in-frame clones only, with some absent. This table has some 120,000 clones, 85% to 90% appearing once. The specimen was peripheral blood. These receptors all stem from a man of 80 years or more with active or convalescent COVID-19. The CDR3 runs from the conserved cysteine through the conserved F or W. The order of the fields is D gene, J gene, clone size, V gene, CDR3 protein, CDR3 DNA. The D gene is left open where the match is weak. Size is omitted from some rows. Given values are once, few, many or a class for expanded clones.

.	TRBJ1-1	.	TRBV7-2	CASSLRRRHTEAFF	TGTGCCAGCAGCTTGAGGCGGAGGCACACTGAAGCTTTCTTT
.	TRBJ2-5	few	TRBV2	CASSVAYAQETQYF	TGTGCCAGCAGTGTAGCCTATGCGCAAGAGACCCAGTACTTC
.	TRBJ1-3	.	TRBV7-9	CASSLGQGSGNTIYF	TGTGCCAGCAGCTTAGGTCAGGGCTCTGGAAACACCATATATTTT
.	TRBJ1-1	.	TRBV29-1	CSVVDGHNTEAFF	TGCAGCGTAGTGGATGGGCATAACACTGAAGCTTTCTTT
.	TRBJ1-2	.	TRBV30	CAWNRERAYGYTF	TGTGCCTGGAACAGGGAACGTGCCTATGGCTACACCTTC
.	TRBJ1-5	.	TRBV27	CASSFQNPNQPQHF	TGTGCCAGCAGTTTTCAAAATCCCAATCAGCCCCAGCATTTT
.	TRBJ1-4	.	TRBV6-5	CASTRRTATNEKLFF	TGTGCCAGCACCCGGAGGACGGCAACTAATGAAAAACTGTTTTTT
TRBD1	TRBJ1-6	.	TRBV7-6	CASSRTGIGYNSPLHF	TGTGCCAGCAGCCGGACAGGGATTGGCTATAATTCACCCCTCCACTTT
TRBD1	TRBJ1-5	.	TRBV3-1/TRBV3-2	CASSLGQGGQPQHF	TGTGCCAGCAGCCTCGGACAGGGGGGACAGCCCCAGCATTTT
.	TRBJ2-3	.	TRBV7-8	CASSIIQDTQYF	TGTGCCAGCAGCATCATCCAAGATACGCAGTATTTT
.	TRBJ2-1	.	TRBV4-1	CASSLGQSSYNEQFF	TGCGCCAGCAGCCTTGGACAGAGCTCCTACAATGAGCAGTTCTTC
TRBD1	TRBJ1-3	.	TRBV6-5	CASSTTGGAGNTIYF	TGTGCCAGCAGTACGACAGGGGGAGCTGGAAACACCATATATTTT
TRBD2	TRBJ2-1	.	TRBV11-2	CASSPDSGLPFQNEQFF	TGTGCCAGCAGCCCTGATTCGGGACTACCTTTTCAGAATGAGCAGTTCTTC
.	TRBJ1-2	.	TRBV7-8	CASSTLLGPQTTYGYTF	TGTGCCAGCAGCACCCTACTAGGGCCACAGACTACCTATGGCTACACCTTC
TRBD1	TRBJ1-2	.	TRBV2	CASTGGDGTGGSSYTF	TGTGCCAGCACAGGAGGAGACGGGACAGGGGGTTCTAGCTACACCTTC
TRBD2	TRBJ2-7	.	TRBV7-2	CASRPKAGLYEQYF	TGTGCCAGCAGACCCAAAGCGGGGCTCTACGAGCAGTACTTC
.	TRBJ2-5	.	TRBV15	CATSRDGGQETQYF	TGTGCCACCAGCAGAGATGGCGGCCAAGAGACCCAGTACTTC
.	TRBJ2-5	few	TRBV6-6	CASSYSTGHLGETQYF	TGTGCCAGCAGTTACTCGACAGGACACCTTGGGGAGACCCAGTACTTC
.	TRBJ1-2	.	TRBV7-2	CASSTQSPYGYTF	TGTGCCAGCAGCACGCAAAGCCCCTATGGCTACACCTTC
TRBD1	TRBJ1-2	.	TRBV18	CASSLSQPGQGNYGYTF	TGTGCCAGCTCACTATCACAACCGGGACAGGGAAACTATGGCTACACCTTC
.	TRBJ2-6	.	TRBV3-1/TRBV3-2	CASSQPGLKDGANVLTF	TGTGCCAGCAGCCAACCGGGACTGAAAGATGGGGCCAACGTCCTGACTTTC
TRBD1	TRBJ1-2	few	TRBV5-1	CASSRTGGEKGYTF	TGCGCCAGCAGCCGTACAGGGGGGGAAAAAGGCTACACCTTC
.	TRBJ1-4	.	TRBV10-1	CAGRGGGHLPLNEKLFF	TGCGCCGGCCGAGGGGGGGGACATCTTCCCTTAAATGAAAAACTGTTTTTT
TRBD1	TRBJ2-3	once	TRBV9	CASSVSRAGGADTQYF	TGTGCCAGCAGCGTAAGTAGGGCAGGGGGCGCAGATACGCAGTATTTT
TRBD1	TRBJ1-5	.	TRBV5-8	CASSPGQGWDQPQHF	TGTGCCAGCAGTCCGGGACAGGGATGGGATCAGCCCCAGCATTTT
.	TRBJ2-7	.	TRBV19	CASSTPGQTYEQYF	TGTGCCAGTAGCACCCCGGGACAAACCTACGAGCAGTACTTC
.	TRBJ2-2	.	TRBV6-5	CASGQGPNTGELFF	TGTGCCAGCGGGCAGGGGCCGAACACCGGGGAGCTGTTTTTT
TRBD2	TRBJ2-5	.	TRBV7-7	CASSPGLAGGWETQYF	TGTGCCAGCAGCCCGGGACTAGCGGGAGGATGGGAGACCCAGTACTTC
.	TRBJ1-1	.	TRBV3-1/TRBV3-2	CASSQDRGGVMPEAFF	TGTGCCAGCAGCCAAGATAGGGGGGGGGTGATGCCTGAAGCTTTCTTT
.	TRBJ1-2	.	TRBV18	CASSPGQPYGYTF	TGTGCCAGCTCACCGGGGCAGCCCTATGGCTACACCTTC
TRBD1	TRBJ1-6	.	TRBV7-9	CASSFGQGASPLHF	TGTGCCAGCAGCTTCGGACAGGGGGCCTCACCCCTCCACTTT
TRBD1	TRBJ2-2	.	TRBV7-9	CASRSTGGGYTGELFF	TGTGCCAGCAGATCAACAGGGGGCGGGTACACCGGGGAGCTGTTTTTT
.	TRBJ2-3	.	TRBV7-2	CASSLVRYTSTDTQYF	TGTGCCAGCAGCTTAGTTCGGTATACTAGCACAGATACGCAGTATTTT
.	TRBJ1-2	.	TRBV5-1	CASSLEGYNYGYTF	TGCGCCAGCAGCTTAGAGGGCTACAACTATGGCTACACCTTC
TRBD2	TRBJ2-7	.	TRBV5-8	CASTTRGETYEQYF	TGTGCCAGCACTACGCGGGGGGAGACCTACGAGCAGTACTTC
TRBD1	TRBJ1-4	.	TRBV13	CASSRGTGEGANEKLFF	TGTGCCAGCAGCCGGGGGACAGGGGAGGGGGCTAATGAAAAACTGTTTTTT
TRBD2	TRBJ2-5	few	TRBV19	CASRLAGETQYF	TGTGCCAGTCGACTAGCGGGGGAGACCCAGTACTTC
TRBD2	TRBJ2-5	.	TRBV3-1/TRBV3-2	CASSQGRASGGPQETQYF	TGTGCCAGCAGCCAAGGGCGAGCTAGCGGGGGGCCCCAAGAGACCCAGTACTTC
.	TRBJ1-2	few	TRBV12-5	CASGLRSGRDGYTF	TGTGCTAGTGGTTTGCGCTCAGGGCGAGATGGCTACACCTTC
.	TRBJ1-2	few	TRBV12-3/TRBV12-4	CASSTPNYGYTF	TGTGCCAGCAGTACACCTAACTATGGCTACACCTTC
TRBD1	TRBJ1-2	.	TRBV6-5	CAGIGGRAPGNGYTF	TGTGCCGGTATAGGGGGCCGGGCCCCGGGCAATGGCTACACCTTC
.	TRBJ2-1	.	TRBV12-3/TRBV12-4	CASRPGLYNEQFF	TGTGCCAGCAGGCCGGGACTGTACAATGAGCAGTTCTTC
TRBD2	TRBJ2-3	.	TRBV5-4	CASSPPLAGGRNTQYF	TGTGCCAGCAGCCCTCCTCTAGCGGGGGGGAGAAATACGCAGTATTTT
.	TRBJ2-7	.	TRBV4-3	CASSQVQGTYEQYF	TGCGCCAGCAGCCAGGTACAGGGAACCTACGAGCAGTACTTC
TRBD1	TRBJ1-1	.	TRBV29-1	CSVPRPPRGQDEAFF	TGCAGCGTCCCTAGACCCCCCAGGGGGCAGGATGAAGCTTTCTTT
.	TRBJ2-7	.	TRBV19	CATRAQTDSYEQYF	TGTGCCACCAGAGCCCAGACAGACTCCTACGAGCAGTACTTC
.	TRBJ2-1	.	TRBV14	CASSQDWQGSKFF	TGTGCCAGCAGCCAAGATTGGCAGGGGAGCAAGTTCTTC
TRBD2	TRBJ2-2	.	TRBV5-1	CASSLGALAGGTGELFF	TGCGCCAGCAGCTTGGGTGCGTTAGCGGGAGGCACCGGGGAGCTGTTTTTT
.	TRBJ1-6	few	TRBV6-5	CAVTGNNSPLHF	TGTGCCGTAACAGGAAATAATTCACCCCTCCACTTT
.	TRBJ2-3	few	TRBV2	CASSVRDTQYF	TGTGCCAGCAGTGTCAGGGATACGCAGTATTTT
.	TRBJ2-3	.	TRBV6-5	CASSQSPDTQYF	TGTGCCAGCAGCCAATCCCCAGATACGCAGTATTTT
TRBD1	TRBJ1-2	few	TRBV5-1	CASSFTGDTNYGYTF	TGCGCCAGCAGCTTTACAGGGGATACTAACTATGGCTACACCTTC
.	TRBJ2-3	.	TRBV24-1	CATSDVRGFTTDTQYF	TGTGCCACCAGTGATGTAAGGGGGTTCACCACAGATACGCAGTATTTT
TRBD1	TRBJ1-5	.	TRBV29-1	CSVGQDRGNQPQHF	TGCAGCGTTGGGCAGGACAGGGGAAATCAGCCCCAGCATTTT
TRBD1	TRBJ2-2	.	TRBV6-5	CASSYATGGRGGELFF	TGTGCCAGCAGTTACGCGACAGGGGGGAGGGGCGGGGAGCTGTTTTTT
TRBD1	TRBJ1-1	.	TRBV28	CASSFPGQVNTEAFF	TGTGCCAGCAGTTTCCCGGGACAGGTGAACACTGAAGCTTTCTTT
TRBD1	TRBJ2-7	once	TRBV27	CASSLGTGARVGQYF	TGTGCCAGCAGTCTCGGGACAGGGGCCCGAGTTGGGCAGTACTTC
TRBD1	TRBJ1-1	.	TRBV6-5	CASTTTQGGSAFF	TGTGCCAGCACGACTACCCAGGGGGGATCAGCTTTCTTT
.	TRBJ1-4	few	TRBV6-2/TRBV6-3	CASSYTRQLLFF	TGTGCCAGCAGTTACACCCGACAGTTACTGTTTTTT
.	TRBJ1-1	.	TRBV18	CASSPPQGTNTEAFF	TGTGCCAGCTCACCACCCCAAGGGACTAACACTGAAGCTTTCTTT